The present TCR beta chain was sequenced within a study of blood T cell repertoires in COVID-19. Study-wide context: Sample material is recorded as cDNA or gDNA derived from T cells, B-cell-depleted T cells, or PBMCs.

In the authors' methods: Estimation of nucleated cell counts relied on the amplification of reference gene primers. The data were produced by immunoSEQ multiplex PCR, yet TCRdb's version contains in-frame clones alone and is incomplete. Clonal size and the V and J genes are those of that table, whereas D and trimming came from the DNA. The sample comprises 90,000 or so clones, around 72% of which are singletons, and 20% to 25% rests with the top ten. Germline-derived CDR1 and CDR2 are KGHSH and LQKENI. V was clipped by 2 bases and J by 7 bases; unmatched bases: 4. The CDR3 has 13 amino acids. This clone was observed a handful of times.

The TCR was taken from a woman aged 60-75 years in a cohort sampled during active or convalescent COVID-19. Sequences were obtained from peripheral blood. The gene calls are TRBV18 and TRBJ2-7, with 8 bases fitting TRBD1. The CDR3, as DNA: TGTGCCAGCTCACCAGGCAGGGGGCAGGAGCAGTACTTC. Protein: CASSPGRGQEQYF.